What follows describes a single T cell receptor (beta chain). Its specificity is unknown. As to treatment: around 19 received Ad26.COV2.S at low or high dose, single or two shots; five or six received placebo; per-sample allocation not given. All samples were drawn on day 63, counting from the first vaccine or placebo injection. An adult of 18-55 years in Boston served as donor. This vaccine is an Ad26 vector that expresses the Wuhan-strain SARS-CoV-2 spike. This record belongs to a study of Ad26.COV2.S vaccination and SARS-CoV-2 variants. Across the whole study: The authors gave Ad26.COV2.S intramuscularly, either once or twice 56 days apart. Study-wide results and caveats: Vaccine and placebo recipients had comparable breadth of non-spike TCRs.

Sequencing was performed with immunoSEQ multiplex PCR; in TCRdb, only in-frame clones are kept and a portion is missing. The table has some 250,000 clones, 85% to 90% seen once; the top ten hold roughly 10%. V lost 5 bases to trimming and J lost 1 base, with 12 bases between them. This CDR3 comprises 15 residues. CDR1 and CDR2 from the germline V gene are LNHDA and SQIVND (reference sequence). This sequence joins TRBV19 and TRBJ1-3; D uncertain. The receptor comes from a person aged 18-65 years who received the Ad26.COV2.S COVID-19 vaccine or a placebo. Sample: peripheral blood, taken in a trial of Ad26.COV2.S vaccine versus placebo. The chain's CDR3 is CASSDLPRSGNTIYF. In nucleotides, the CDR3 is TGTGCCAGTAGTGACCTACCCAGGTCTGGAAACACCATATATTTT.